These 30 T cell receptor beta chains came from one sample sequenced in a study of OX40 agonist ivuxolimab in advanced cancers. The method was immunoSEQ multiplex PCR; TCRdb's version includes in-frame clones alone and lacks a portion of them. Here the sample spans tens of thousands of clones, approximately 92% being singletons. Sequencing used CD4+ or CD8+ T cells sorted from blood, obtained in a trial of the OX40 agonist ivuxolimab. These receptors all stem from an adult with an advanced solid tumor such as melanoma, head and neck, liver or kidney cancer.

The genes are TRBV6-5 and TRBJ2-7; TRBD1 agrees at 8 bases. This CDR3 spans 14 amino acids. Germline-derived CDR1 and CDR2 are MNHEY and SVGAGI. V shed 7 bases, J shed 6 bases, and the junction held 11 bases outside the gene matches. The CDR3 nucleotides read TGTGCCAGCATGCAGGACAGGGAGGTAGGCGAGCAGTACTTC. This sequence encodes CASMQDREVGEQYF.

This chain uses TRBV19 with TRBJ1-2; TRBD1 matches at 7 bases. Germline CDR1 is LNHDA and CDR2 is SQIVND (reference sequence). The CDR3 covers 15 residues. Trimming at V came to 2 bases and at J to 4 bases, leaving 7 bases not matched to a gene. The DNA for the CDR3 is TGTGCCAGTAGTATATGGGGACAGCCTACCTATGGCTACACCTTC. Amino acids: CASSIWGQPTYGYTF.

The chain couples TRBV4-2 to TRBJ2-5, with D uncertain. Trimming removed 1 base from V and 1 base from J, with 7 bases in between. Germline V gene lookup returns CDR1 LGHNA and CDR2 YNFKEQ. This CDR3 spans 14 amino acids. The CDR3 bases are TGTGCCAGCAGCCAAGGAACGGCCCAAGAGACCCAGTACTTC. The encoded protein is CASSQGTAQETQYF.

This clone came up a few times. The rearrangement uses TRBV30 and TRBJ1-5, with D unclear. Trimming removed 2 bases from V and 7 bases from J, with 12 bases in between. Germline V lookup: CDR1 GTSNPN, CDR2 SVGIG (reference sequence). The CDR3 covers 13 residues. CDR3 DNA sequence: TGTGCCTGGAGTTTGAAGGGAGACCAGCCCCAGCATTTT. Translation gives CAWSLKGDQPQHF.

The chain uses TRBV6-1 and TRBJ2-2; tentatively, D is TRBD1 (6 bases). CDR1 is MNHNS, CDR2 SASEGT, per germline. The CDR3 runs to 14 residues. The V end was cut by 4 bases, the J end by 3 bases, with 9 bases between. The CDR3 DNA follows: TGTGCCAGCAGTGCGTACAGGGACACCGGGGAGCTGTTTTTT. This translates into CASSAYRDTGELFF.

CDR3 sequence reads: CASSLDAGRINQPQHF. In DNA, the CDR3 is TGTGCCAGCAGCTTAGACGCGGGGAGGATTAATCAGCCCCAGCATTTT. The V gene is TRBV11-2, the J gene TRBJ1-5; D gene ambiguous. Trimming took 0 bases from V and 4 from J, leaving 13 bases between them. Germline V CDR1 and CDR2: SGHAT, FQNNGV. The CDR3 sequence is 16 residues long.

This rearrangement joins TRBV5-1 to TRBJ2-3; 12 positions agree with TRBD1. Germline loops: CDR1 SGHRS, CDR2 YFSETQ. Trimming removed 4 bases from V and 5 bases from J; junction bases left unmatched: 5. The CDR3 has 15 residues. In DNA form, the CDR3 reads TGCGCCAGCAGCCCGGGACAGGGGGCCGGAGATACGCAGTATTTT. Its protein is CASSPGQGAGDTQYF.

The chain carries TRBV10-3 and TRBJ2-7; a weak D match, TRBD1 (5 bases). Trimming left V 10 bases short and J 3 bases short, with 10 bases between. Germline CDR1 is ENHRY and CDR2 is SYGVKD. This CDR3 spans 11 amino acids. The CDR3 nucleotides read TGTGCCACGAGAGACAGCTACGAGCAGTACTTC. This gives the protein CATRDSYEQYF.

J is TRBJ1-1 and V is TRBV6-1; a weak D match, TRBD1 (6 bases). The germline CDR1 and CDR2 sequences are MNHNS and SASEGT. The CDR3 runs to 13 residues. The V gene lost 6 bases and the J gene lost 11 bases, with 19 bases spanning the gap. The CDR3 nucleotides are TGTGCCAGCAGCACCAACCGGGGGGCGGAGGCTTTCTTT. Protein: CASSTNRGAEAFF.

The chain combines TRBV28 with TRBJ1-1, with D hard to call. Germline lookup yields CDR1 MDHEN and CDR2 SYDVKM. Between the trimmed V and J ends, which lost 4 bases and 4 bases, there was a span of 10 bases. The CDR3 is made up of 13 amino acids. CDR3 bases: TGTGCCAGCAGTTCCCCGAAGGGCACTGAAGCTTTCTTT. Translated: CASSSPKGTEAFF.

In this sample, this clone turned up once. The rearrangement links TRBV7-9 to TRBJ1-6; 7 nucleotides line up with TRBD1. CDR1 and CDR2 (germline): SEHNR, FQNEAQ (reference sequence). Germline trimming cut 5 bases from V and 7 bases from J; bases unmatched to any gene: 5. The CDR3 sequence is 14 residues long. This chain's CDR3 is CASSRQGGNSPLHF. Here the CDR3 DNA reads TGTGCCAGCAGCCGACAGGGTGGAAATTCACCCCTCCACTTT.

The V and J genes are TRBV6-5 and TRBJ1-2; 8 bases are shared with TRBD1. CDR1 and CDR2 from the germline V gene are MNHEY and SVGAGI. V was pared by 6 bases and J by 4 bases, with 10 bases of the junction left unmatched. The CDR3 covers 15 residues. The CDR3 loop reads CASSRGQGFGYGYTF. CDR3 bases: TGTGCCAGCAGCCGAGGACAGGGTTTCGGCTATGGCTACACCTTC.

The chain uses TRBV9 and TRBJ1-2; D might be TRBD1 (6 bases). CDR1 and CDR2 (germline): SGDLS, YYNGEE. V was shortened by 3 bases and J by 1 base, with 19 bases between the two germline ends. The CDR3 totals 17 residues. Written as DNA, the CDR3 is TGTGCCAGCAGCGGACCCCCGCCTCAGGGGCTTAACTATGGCTACACCTTC. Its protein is CASSGPPPQGLNYGYTF.

The CDR3 reads CASSVDLAMNTGELFF. Written as DNA, the CDR3 is TGTGCCAGCAGCGTAGATTTAGCGATGAACACCGGGGAGCTGTTTTTT. This chain connects TRBV9 to TRBJ2-2; perhaps TRBD2 as D (5 bases). V was clipped by 0 bases and J by 1 base, with 10 bases between them. The CDR3 has 16 amino acids. Germline V CDR1 and CDR2: SGDLS, YYNGEE.

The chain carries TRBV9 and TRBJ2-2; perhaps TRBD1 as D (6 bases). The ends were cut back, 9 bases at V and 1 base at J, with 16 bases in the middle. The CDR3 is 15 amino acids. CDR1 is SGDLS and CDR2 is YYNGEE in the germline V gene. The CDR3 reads CATSKVTGNTGELFF. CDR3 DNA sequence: TGTGCCACCTCGAAGGTGACAGGGAACACCGGGGAGCTGTTTTTT.

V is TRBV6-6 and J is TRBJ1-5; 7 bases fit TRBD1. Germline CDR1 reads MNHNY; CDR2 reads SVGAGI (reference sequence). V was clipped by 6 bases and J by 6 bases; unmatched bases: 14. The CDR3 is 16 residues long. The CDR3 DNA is TGTGCCAGCAGCCCCACCCGACAGGGTTGGAGTCAGCCCCAGCATTTT. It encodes CASSPTRQGWSQPQHF.

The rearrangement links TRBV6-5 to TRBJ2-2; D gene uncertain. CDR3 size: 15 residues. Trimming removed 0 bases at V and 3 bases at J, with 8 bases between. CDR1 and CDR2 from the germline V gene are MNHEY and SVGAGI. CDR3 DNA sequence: TGTGCCAGCAGTTACTCGTTCTCGCACACCGGGGAGCTGTTTTTT. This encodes CASSYSFSHTGELFF.

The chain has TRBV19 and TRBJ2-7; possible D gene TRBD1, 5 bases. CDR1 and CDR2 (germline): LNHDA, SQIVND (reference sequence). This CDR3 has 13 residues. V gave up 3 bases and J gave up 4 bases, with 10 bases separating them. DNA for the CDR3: TGTGCCAGTAGTATGGGCAGGGCTTACGAGCAGTACTTC. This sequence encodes CASSMGRAYEQYF. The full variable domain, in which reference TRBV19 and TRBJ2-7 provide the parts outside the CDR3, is DGGITQSPKYLFRKEGQNVTLSCEQNLNHDAMYWYRQDPGQGLRLIYYSQIVNDFQKGDIAEGYSVSREKKESFPLTVTSAQKNPTAFYLCASSMGRAYEQYFGPGTRLTVT.

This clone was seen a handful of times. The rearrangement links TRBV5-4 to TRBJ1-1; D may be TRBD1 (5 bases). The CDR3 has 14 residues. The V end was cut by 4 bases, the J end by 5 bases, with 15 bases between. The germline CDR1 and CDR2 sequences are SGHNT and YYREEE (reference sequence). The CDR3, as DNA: TGTGCCAGCAGCCGCAGGGCAGAGGGTACTGAAGCTTTCTTT. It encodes CASSRRAEGTEAFF.

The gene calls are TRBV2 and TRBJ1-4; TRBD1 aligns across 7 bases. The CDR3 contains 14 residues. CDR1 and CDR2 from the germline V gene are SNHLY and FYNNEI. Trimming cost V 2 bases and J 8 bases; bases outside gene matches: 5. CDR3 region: CASSEFDRVEKLFF. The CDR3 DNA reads TGTGCCAGCAGTGAATTTGACAGGGTAGAAAAACTGTTTTTT.

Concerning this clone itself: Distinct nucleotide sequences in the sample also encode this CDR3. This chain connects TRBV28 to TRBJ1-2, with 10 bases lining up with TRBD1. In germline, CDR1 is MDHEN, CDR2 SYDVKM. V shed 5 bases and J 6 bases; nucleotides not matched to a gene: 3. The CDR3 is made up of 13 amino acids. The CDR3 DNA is TGTGCCAGCAGTGCGGGACAGGGGCATGGCTACACCTTC. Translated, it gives CASSAGQGHGYTF.

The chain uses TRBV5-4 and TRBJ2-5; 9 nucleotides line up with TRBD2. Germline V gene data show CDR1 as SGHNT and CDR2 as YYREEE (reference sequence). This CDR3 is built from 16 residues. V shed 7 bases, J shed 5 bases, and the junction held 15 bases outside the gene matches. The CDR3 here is CASHLRRLADRETQYF. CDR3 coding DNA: TGTGCCAGCCACCTGAGGCGACTAGCGGACAGGGAGACCCAGTACTTC.

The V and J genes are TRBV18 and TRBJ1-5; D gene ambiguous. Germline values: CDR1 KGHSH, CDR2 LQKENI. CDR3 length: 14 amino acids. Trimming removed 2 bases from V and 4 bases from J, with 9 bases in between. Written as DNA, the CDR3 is TGTGCCAGCTCACCAGCGACGGATAATCAGCCCCAGCATTTT. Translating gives CASSPATDNQPQHF.

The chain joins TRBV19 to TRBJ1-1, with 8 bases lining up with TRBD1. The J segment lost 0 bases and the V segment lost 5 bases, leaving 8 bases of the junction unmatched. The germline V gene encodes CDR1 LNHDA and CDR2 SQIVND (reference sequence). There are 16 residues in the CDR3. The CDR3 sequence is CASSPSTGDLNTEAFF. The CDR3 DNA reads TGTGCCAGTAGTCCGTCGACAGGGGACTTGAACACTGAAGCTTTCTTT.

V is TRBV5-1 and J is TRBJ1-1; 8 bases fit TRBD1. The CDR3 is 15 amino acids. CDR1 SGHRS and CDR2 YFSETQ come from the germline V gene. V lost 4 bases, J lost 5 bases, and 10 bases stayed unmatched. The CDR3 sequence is CASSRTGLRETEAFF. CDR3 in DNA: TGCGCCAGCAGCCGGACAGGGCTTCGGGAGACTGAAGCTTTCTTT.

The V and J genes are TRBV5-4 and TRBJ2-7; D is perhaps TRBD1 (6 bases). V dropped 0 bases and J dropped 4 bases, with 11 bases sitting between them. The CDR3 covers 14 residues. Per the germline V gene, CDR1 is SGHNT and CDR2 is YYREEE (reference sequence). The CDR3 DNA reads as TGTGCCAGCAGCTTGGAGGCAGGGGAGTACGAGCAGTACTTC. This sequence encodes CASSLEAGEYEQYF.

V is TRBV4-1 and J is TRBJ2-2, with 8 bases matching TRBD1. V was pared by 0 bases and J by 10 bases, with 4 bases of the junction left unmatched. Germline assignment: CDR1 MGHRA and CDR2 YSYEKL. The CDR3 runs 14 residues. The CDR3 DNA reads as TGCGCCAGCAGCCAAGAAGGACAGGGTGAGGAGCTGTTTTTT. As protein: CASSQEGQGEELFF.

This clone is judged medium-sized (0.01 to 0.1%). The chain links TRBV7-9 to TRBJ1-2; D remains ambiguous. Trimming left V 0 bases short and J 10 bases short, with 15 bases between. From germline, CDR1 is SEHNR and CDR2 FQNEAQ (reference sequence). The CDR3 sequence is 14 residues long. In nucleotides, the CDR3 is TGTGCCAGCAGCTTAGCGGATGCGGGAGAAGACTACACCTTC. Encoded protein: CASSLADAGEDYTF.

In DNA, the CDR3 is TGTGCCAGCTCACCACTTGAGCGGGGAAGCACAGATACGCAGTATTTT. Translation gives CASSPLERGSTDTQYF. The chain is built from TRBV18 and TRBJ2-3; 7 positions match TRBD2. Germline V gene sequence: CDR1 KGHSH, CDR2 LQKENI. CDR3 length equals 16 residues. The V segment lost 1 base and the J segment 0 bases; nucleotides outside the gene matches: 4.

The CDR3 coding sequence is TGTGCCAGTAGATCCGGGACGGAAGCTAACTATGGCTACACCTTC. It yields the protein CASRSGTEANYGYTF. The rearrangement uses TRBV19 and TRBJ1-2; the D gene is possibly TRBD1 (5 bases). V lost 6 bases and J lost 0, with 14 bases in between. The CDR3 sequence is 15 residues long. CDR1 is LNHDA and CDR2 is SQIVND in the germline V gene (reference sequence). Full variable domain (missing parts from reference TRBV19 and TRBJ1-2): DGGITQSPKYLFRKEGQNVTLSCEQNLNHDAMYWYRQDPGQGLRLIYYSQIVNDFQKGDIAEGYSVSREKKESFPLTVTSAQKNPTAFYLCASRSGTEANYGYTFGSGTRLTVV.